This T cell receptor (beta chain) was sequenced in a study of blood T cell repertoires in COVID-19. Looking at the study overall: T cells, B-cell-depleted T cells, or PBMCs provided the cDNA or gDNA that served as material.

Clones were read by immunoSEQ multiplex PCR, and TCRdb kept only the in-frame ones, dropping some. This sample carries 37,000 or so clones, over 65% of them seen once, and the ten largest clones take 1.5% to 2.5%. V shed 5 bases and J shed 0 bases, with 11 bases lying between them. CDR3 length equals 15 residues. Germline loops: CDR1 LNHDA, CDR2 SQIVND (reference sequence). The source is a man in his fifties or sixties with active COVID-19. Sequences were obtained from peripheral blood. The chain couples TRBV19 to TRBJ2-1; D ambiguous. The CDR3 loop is CASSPLSSSYNEQFF. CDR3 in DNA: TGTGCCAGTAGTCCACTTTCGAGCTCCTACAATGAGCAGTTCTTC.